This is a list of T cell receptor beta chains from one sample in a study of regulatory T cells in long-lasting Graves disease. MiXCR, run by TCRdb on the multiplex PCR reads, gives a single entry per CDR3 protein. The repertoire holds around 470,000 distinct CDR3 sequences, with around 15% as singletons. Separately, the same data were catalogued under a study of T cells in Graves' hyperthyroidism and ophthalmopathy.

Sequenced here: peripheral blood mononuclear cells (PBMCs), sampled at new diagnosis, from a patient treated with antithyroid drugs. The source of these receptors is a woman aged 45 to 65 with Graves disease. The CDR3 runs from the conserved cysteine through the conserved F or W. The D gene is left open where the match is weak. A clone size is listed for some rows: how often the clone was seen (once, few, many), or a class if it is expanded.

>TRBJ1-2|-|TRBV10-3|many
CAISEGFGGGYTF
TGTGCCATCAGTGAGGGATTTGGTGGTGGCTACACCTTC
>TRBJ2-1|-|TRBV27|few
CASAGHSYNEQFF
TGTGCCAGCGCCGGGCACTCCTACAATGAGCAGTTCTTC
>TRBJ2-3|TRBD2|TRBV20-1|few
CSARDLAGASTPLPF
TGCAGTGCTAGAGATCTAGCGGGAGCATCTACGCCCCTCCCTTTT
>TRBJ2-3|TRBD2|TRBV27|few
CASRKREGRRADTQYF
TGTGCCAGCAGGAAGAGGGAGGGTCGGAGGGCAGATACGCAGTATTTT
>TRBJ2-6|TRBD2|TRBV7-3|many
CASSLGLGRWQPGANVLTF
TGTGCCAGCAGCTTGGGACTAGGCCGTTGGCAGCCTGGGGCCAACGTCCTGACTTTC
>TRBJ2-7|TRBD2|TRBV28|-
CASSPILGTTLIYEQYF
TGTGCCAGCAGCCCGATTTTAGGGACTACCCTAATCTACGAGCAGTACTTC
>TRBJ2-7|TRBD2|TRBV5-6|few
CASSQTATGTSGGPVEQYF
TGTGCCAGCAGCCAGACGGCAACCGGGACTAGCGGGGGCCCCGTCGAGCAGTACTTC
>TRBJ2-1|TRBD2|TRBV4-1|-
CASSPVAGGPNEQFF
TGCGCCAGCAGCCCTGTAGCGGGAGGGCCAAATGAGCAGTTCTTC
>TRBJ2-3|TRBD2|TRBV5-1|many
CASSLRGLAGVVDTQYF
TGCGCCAGCAGCTTGAGAGGACTAGCGGGAGTAGTAGATACGCAGTATTTT
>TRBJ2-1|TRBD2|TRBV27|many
CASSLSAGGPYNEQFF
TGTGCCAGCAGTTTATCAGCGGGAGGCCCCTACAATGAGCAGTTCTTC
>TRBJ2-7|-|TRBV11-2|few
CASSPSLISRYEQYF
TGTGCCAGCAGCCCCAGTTTAATATCTCGCTACGAGCAGTACTTC
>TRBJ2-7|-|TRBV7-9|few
CASSPMRGRRIYEQYF
TGTGCCAGCAGCCCCATGCGGGGCCGCCGAATCTACGAGCAGTACTTC
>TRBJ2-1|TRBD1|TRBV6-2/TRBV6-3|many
CASSADRVMDEQFF
TGTGCCAGCAGTGCGGACAGGGTGATGGATGAGCAGTTCTTC
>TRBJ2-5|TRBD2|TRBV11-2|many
CASSWGGEETQYF
TGTGCCAGCAGCTGGGGGGGAGAAGAGACCCAGTACTTC
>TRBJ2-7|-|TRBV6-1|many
CASRRGALSSYEQYF
TGTGCCAGCAGGCGAGGGGCCCTCAGCTCCTACGAGCAGTACTTC
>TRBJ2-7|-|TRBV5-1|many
CASSSSGTSSYEQYF
TGTGCCAGCAGTTCCTCCGGGACTTCCTCCTACGAGCAGTACTTC
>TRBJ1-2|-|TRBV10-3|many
CAISGTDYGYTF
TGTGCCATCAGTGGGACGGACTATGGCTACACCTTC
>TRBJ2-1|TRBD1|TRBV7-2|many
CASTVDRGGNEQFF
TGTGCCAGCACCGTAGACAGGGGGGGGAATGAGCAGTTCTTC
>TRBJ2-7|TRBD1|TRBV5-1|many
CASSLRTGSVEQYF
TGCGCCAGCAGCTTGAGGACAGGGTCCGTCGAGCAGTACTTC
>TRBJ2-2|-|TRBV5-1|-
CASTPENTGELFF
TGCGCCAGCACCCCGGAGAACACCGGGGAGCTGTTTTTT
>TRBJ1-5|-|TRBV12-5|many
CASTPSRAHNQPQHF
TGTGCTAGTACCCCGAGCAGGGCGCACAATCAGCCCCAGCATTTT
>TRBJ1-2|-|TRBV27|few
CASSTSQGPVNYGYTF
TGTGCCAGCAGCACATCACAGGGCCCGGTGAACTATGGCTACACCTTC
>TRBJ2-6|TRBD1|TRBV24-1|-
CATSDSATGGRGANVLTF
TGTGCCACCAGTGATTCTGCAACAGGGGGCCGTGGGGCCAACGTCCTGACTTTC
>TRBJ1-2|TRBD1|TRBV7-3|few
CASSEGGQGDYGYTF
TGTGCCAGCAGCGAAGGAGGACAGGGGGACTATGGCTACACCTTC
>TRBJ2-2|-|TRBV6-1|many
CASSQGLDTGELFF
TGTGCCAGCAGCCAAGGTCTGGACACCGGGGAGCTGTTTTTT
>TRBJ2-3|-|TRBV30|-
CAWSNSGRTDTQYF
TGTGCCTGGTCCAATAGCGGCCGCACAGATACGCAGTATTTT
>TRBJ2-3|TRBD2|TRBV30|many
CASNLAGGWTDTQYF
TGTGCCTCGAATCTCGCGGGAGGGTGGACAGATACGCAGTATTTT
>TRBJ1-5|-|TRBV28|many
CASSFGGRVQPQHF
TGTGCCAGCAGTTTTGGGGGTAGGGTTCAGCCCCAGCATTTT
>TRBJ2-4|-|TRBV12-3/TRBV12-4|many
CASSFPTGAKNIQYF
TGTGCCAGCAGTTTCCCGACTGGAGCCAAAAACATTCAGTACTTC
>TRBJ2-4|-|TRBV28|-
CASSLTENIQYF
TGTGCCAGCAGTTTAACAGAAAACATTCAGTACTTC
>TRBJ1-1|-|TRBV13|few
CASSSRQKGGDTEAFF
TGTGCCAGCAGCTCCCGTCAAAAGGGGGGGGACACTGAAGCTTTCTTT
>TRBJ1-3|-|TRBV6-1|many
CASTTGFSGNTIYF
TGTGCCAGCACCACAGGCTTCTCTGGAAACACCATATATTTT
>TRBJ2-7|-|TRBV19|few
CASSIGWGEQYF
TGTGCCAGTAGTATAGGATGGGGCGAGCAGTACTTC
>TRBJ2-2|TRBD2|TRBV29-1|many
CSVDRLAGVGAGELFF
TGCAGCGTTGATAGGCTAGCGGGAGTCGGGGCCGGGGAGCTGTTTTTT
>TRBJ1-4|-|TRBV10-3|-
CAISATGGASNEKLFF
TGTGCCATCAGTGCGACGGGTGGGGCATCAAATGAAAAACTGTTTTTT
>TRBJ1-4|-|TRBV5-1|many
CASSSQGGSTEKLFF
TGCGCCAGCAGCTCTCAGGGAGGTTCGACTGAAAAACTGTTTTTT